This TCR beta chain was documented in a study of early T cells in non-severe SARS-CoV-2 infection. Looking at the study overall: Chains were unpaired, as sequencing was done on bulk RNA from unsorted whole blood.

Germline CDR1 reads SEHNR; CDR2 reads FQNEAQ (reference sequence). The V gene lost 3 bases and the J gene lost 3 bases, with 11 bases spanning the gap. The CDR3 length is 14 residues. TCRdb re-derived calls from the 5' RACE reads in MiXCR, one entry per CDR3 protein. The sample lists 75,000 to 100,000 distinct CDR3 sequences; roughly an eighth were seen once. The specimen was whole blood. The chain has TRBV7-9 and TRBJ1-1; D is unclear. This receptor was obtained from an adult who was a healthcare worker with PCR-confirmed SARS-CoV-2 infection or an uninfected control (not recorded which). CDR3 protein: CASSFGRLDTEAFF. CDR3 nucleotide sequence: TGTGCCAGCAGCTTTGGCCGATTGGACACTGAAGCTTTCTTT.